This is a list of T cell receptor beta chains from one sample in a study of blood T cell repertoires in COVID-19. Libraries were prepared by immunoSEQ multiplex PCR; TCRdb keeps only in-frame clonotypes and omits some of them. The table records around 150,000 clones, around 93% of them present only once. What was sequenced was peripheral blood. All receptors derive from a woman aged 45-65 years with acute or convalescent COVID-19. Each CDR3 is given with its conserved first and last residue. D genes are given only for firm matches. Where a row states a size, it is once, few, many or the class of an expanded clone; other rows omit it.

clone size	D gene	V gene	J gene	CDR3 DNA	CDR3 protein
NA	NA	TRBV6-1	TRBJ1-1	TGTGCCAGCAGTGAGGTTGGGCGAGAAGCTTTCTTT	CASSEVGREAFF
NA	TRBD2	TRBV27	TRBJ2-3	TGTGCCAGCAGTTTGGGGACTAGCGGGGGGAGGCTGACAGATACGCAGTATTTT	CASSLGTSGGRLTDTQYF
NA	NA	TRBV2	TRBJ1-5	TGTGCCAGCAGTGTGGAGGGAGATAGCAATCAGCCCCAGCATTTT	CASSVEGDSNQPQHF
NA	TRBD1	TRBV5-4	TRBJ1-2	TGTGCCAGCCGATGGACAGGCCAAAGCCACTATGGCTACACCTTC	CASRWTGQSHYGYTF
NA	TRBD1	TRBV19	TRBJ1-5	TGTGCCAGTAGTACCCAGACAGGGATGGGATATAGCAATCAGCCCCAGCATTTT	CASSTQTGMGYSNQPQHF
NA	NA	TRBV20-1	TRBJ1-4	TGCAGTGCTAGTTTCCGAGGGTCAACTAATGAAAAACTGTTTTTT	CSASFRGSTNEKLFF
few	NA	TRBV5-4	TRBJ1-1	TGTGCCAGCAGCTTGGCACAGGGCGCTAACACTGAAGCTTTCTTT	CASSLAQGANTEAFF
NA	TRBD1	TRBV7-9	TRBJ1-1	TGTGCCAGCAGCTTAAGGCCCGGGGTACAGGGGTCGAACACTGAAGCTTTCTTT	CASSLRPGVQGSNTEAFF
NA	NA	TRBV6-5	TRBJ2-1	TGTGCCAGCAGGGGCGGGGTCGGTGAGCAGTTCTTC	CASRGGVGEQFF
NA	NA	TRBV28	TRBJ1-1	TGTGCCAGCAGTTTCAGGGCAGTTGGGGGGTCCGAAGCTTTCTTT	CASSFRAVGGSEAFF
NA	TRBD1	TRBV4-3	TRBJ2-1	TGCGCCAGCAGCCGCGGGACAGGGGCGTCCAATGAGCAGTTCTTC	CASSRGTGASNEQFF
NA	NA	TRBV2	TRBJ2-2	TGTGCCAGCATGGGGGGCACCGGGGAGCTGTTTTTT	CASMGGTGELFF
NA	TRBD1	TRBV7-9	TRBJ1-1	TGTGCCAGCAGCCCCGTGCAGGGGGACACTGAAGCTTTCTTT	CASSPVQGDTEAFF
NA	TRBD1	TRBV5-1	TRBJ2-7	TGCGCCAGCAGCCCGTTTGGGGGACAGGGGACCTACTACGAGCAGTACTTC	CASSPFGGQGTYYEQYF
NA	NA	TRBV12-3/TRBV12-4	TRBJ2-7	TGTGCCAGCCGAACCGGGCCCCAGGGCGAGCAGTACTTC	CASRTGPQGEQYF
NA	NA	TRBV2	TRBJ1-2	TGTGCCAGCAGTGAAGAAGCCTACTATGGCTACACCTTC	CASSEEAYYGYTF
once	TRBD1	TRBV5-1	TRBJ1-1	TGCGCCAGCAGCCCGACAGGGGGACAGAACACTGAAGCTTTCTTT	CASSPTGGQNTEAFF
NA	NA	TRBV6-1	TRBJ2-3	TGTGCCAGCAGTGAAGCCAGGGGTGATACGCAGTATTTT	CASSEARGDTQYF
few	NA	TRBV6-5	TRBJ2-3	TGTGCCAGCAGTCCGCAAGCGGCCCGCACAGATACGCAGTATTTT	CASSPQAARTDTQYF
NA	NA	TRBV2	TRBJ1-1	TGTGCCAGCAGTGAAGAACAAGCCGGGGTCGCCCTTTCTTTT	CASSEEQAGVALSF
NA	TRBD1	TRBV30	TRBJ1-3	TGTGCCTGGAGCCGTAAGGGGGCCCGCTCTGGAAACACCATATATTTT	CAWSRKGARSGNTIYF
once	NA	TRBV6-5	TRBJ1-1	TGTGCCAGCAGTTACGCGGGGAACACTGAAGCTTTCTTT	CASSYAGNTEAFF
NA	TRBD2	TRBV7-2	TRBJ2-1	TGTGCCAGCAGCTTAGTCTCGCTTAGGTCGACTAGCGGGTACAATGAGCAGTTCTTC	CASSLVSLRSTSGYNEQFF
NA	TRBD1	TRBV7-2	TRBJ2-7	TGTGCCAGCAGCTTATCCGGACAGGGGTATGACGAGCAGTACTTC	CASSLSGQGYDEQYF
few	TRBD1	TRBV5-4	TRBJ1-2	TGTGCCAGCAGCGCACCGGGACAGGGGGACTATGGCTACACCTTC	CASSAPGQGDYGYTF
NA	NA	TRBV18	TRBJ2-7	TGTGCCAGCTCACCCTCCGATGGAGCACACGAGCAGTACTTC	CASSPSDGAHEQYF
NA	NA	TRBV3-1/TRBV3-2	TRBJ1-3	TGTGCCAGCAGCCAAGGTAATGGCGGCAGTCGATACCAGGGAACCATATATTTT	CASSQGNGGSRYQGTIYF
NA	TRBD1	TRBV28	TRBJ2-7	TGTGCCAGCTCCCCCCGGACCGGGACAGGTTCCTACGAGCAGTACTTC	CASSPRTGTGSYEQYF
NA	TRBD1	TRBV19	TRBJ2-6	TGTGCCAGTGAGGGGGCGCGTGGGGCCAACGTCCTGACTTTC	CASEGARGANVLTF
NA	TRBD1	TRBV6-5	TRBJ2-7	TGTGCCAGCAGTTACCGAGACAGGGGGCTATACGAGCAGTACTTC	CASSYRDRGLYEQYF
NA	NA	TRBV6-2/TRBV6-3	TRBJ2-7	TGTGCCAGCAGTTACTCCGGACTGAGTAGAGAGCAGTACTTC	CASSYSGLSREQYF
NA	TRBD1	TRBV10-1	TRBJ2-7	TGCGCCAGCAGTCGAACGACAGGGGGCGGAACCGAGCAGTACTTC	CASSRTTGGGTEQYF
NA	TRBD1	TRBV6-1	TRBJ1-1	TGTGCCAGCAGTGATGAAGGGGGCAACACTGAAGCTTTCTTT	CASSDEGGNTEAFF
NA	NA	TRBV19	TRBJ1-2	TGTGCCAGTAGTATAGATCGGGGGGACCGCTATGGCTACACCTTC	CASSIDRGDRYGYTF
NA	TRBD1	TRBV6-5	TRBJ1-2	TGTGCCAGCAGTCCGAGGACAGGAGGATATGGCTACACCTTC	CASSPRTGGYGYTF
NA	NA	TRBV12-3/TRBV12-4	TRBJ1-1	TGTGCCAGCAGTCTGAACAGGGTTGAAGCTTTCTTT	CASSLNRVEAFF
NA	NA	TRBV4-3	TRBJ2-1	TGCGCCAGCAGCGACGGGACTCAACCCTACAATGAGCAGTTCTTC	CASSDGTQPYNEQFF
NA	TRBD1	TRBV5-6	TRBJ1-1	TGTGCCAGCAGCTTGGACAGGGGGACGGCAGCTTTCTTT	CASSLDRGTAAFF
NA	TRBD1	TRBV27	TRBJ1-2	TGTGCCAGCAGGGGACAGGGGGGAAACTATGGCTACACCTTC	CASRGQGGNYGYTF
NA	NA	TRBV10-3	TRBJ1-1	TGTGCCATCAGTGCCTCCACTAACACTGAAGCTTTCTTT	CAISASTNTEAFF
NA	NA	TRBV6-5	TRBJ1-2	TGTGCCAGCAGTTTCCAGGGACTGCAGTTCGGGGGCTACACCTTC	CASSFQGLQFGGYTF
NA	NA	TRBV18	TRBJ2-2	TGTGCCACCCAAAACGTCGATACAGGGATCGGGGAGCTGTTTTTT	CATQNVDTGIGELFF
NA	NA	TRBV5-6	TRBJ1-5	TGTGCCAGCACTTCCCTACGGTACAGGGACGATCGACCCCAGCATTTT	CASTSLRYRDDRPQHF
NA	NA	TRBV7-9	TRBJ2-1	TGTGCCAGCAGCTTACTTACGGGGTCGGGGCAGTTCTTC	CASSLLTGSGQFF
NA	TRBD2	TRBV7-2	TRBJ2-5	TGTGCCAGCAGCTTACAACCAGCGGGGGGGCAGAAAGAGACCCAGTACTTC	CASSLQPAGGQKETQYF
NA	NA	TRBV2	TRBJ1-1	TGTGCCAGCACCCCGGGACTGGGGAACACTGAAGCTTTCTTT	CASTPGLGNTEAFF
NA	NA	TRBV18	TRBJ1-1	TGTGCCAGCTCCCTAACCCAGGGTGCTGATGAAGCTTTCTTT	CASSLTQGADEAFF